This entry features one T cell receptor beta chain sequence. Its specificity is unknown. With 6 bases clipped from V and 6 bases from J, the junction kept 1 base outside the gene matches. The length of the CDR3 is 11 residues. Germline CDR1 MNHEY, CDR2 SVGAGI. PCR employed 60 Vbeta and 13 Jbeta primers. Sequenced by immunoSEQ multiplex PCR; TCRdb stores in-frame clones only, minus some. The profile covers roughly 160,000 clones, with roughly 85% appearing a single time and about 2.5% taken by the ten largest. These data are taken from a study of cytomegalovirus exposure and HLA in healthy donors. General study results and limits: An analysis was carried out at a later point. It showed that HLA-associated TCR beta chains were more clonally expanded than equally common non-associated chains.

The receptor was derived from a man aged 25-40 years in good health and CMV-seropositive. Sequencing was carried out using PBMCs. V gene TRBV6-5 combines with J gene TRBJ1-2, with 7 bases identical to TRBD1. The CDR3 protein is CASRDRDGYTF. In DNA, the CDR3 is TGTGCCAGCAGAGACAGGGATGGCTACACCTTC.